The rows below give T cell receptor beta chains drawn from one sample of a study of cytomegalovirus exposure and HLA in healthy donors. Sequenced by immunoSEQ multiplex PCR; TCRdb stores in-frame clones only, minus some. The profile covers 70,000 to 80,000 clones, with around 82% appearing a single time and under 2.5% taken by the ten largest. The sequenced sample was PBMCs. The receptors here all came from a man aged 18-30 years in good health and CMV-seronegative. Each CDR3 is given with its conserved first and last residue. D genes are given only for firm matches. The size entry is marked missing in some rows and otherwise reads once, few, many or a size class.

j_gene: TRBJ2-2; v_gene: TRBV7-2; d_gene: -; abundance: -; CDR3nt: TGTGCCAGCAGCCCCATAAGTAGCACCGGGGAGCTGTTTTTT; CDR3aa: CASSPISSTGELFF
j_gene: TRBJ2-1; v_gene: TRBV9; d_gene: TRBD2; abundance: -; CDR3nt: TGTGCCAGCAGCGTAGTGGGGGGGGACCGCCAGTTCTTC; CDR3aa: CASSVVGGDRQFF
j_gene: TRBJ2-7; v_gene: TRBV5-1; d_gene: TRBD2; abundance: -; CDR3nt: TGCGCCAGCCATCGTACGGGGGGGGCCTACGAGCAGTACTTC; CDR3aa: CASHRTGGAYEQYF
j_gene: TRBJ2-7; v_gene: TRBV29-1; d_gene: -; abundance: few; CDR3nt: TGCAGCGGGGGGGGCGGGGGAGGGTTATCCGAGCAGTACTTC; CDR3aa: CSGGGGGGLSEQYF
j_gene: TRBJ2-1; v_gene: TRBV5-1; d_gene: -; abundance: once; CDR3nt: TGCGCCAGCAGCTTGGAATTGGCCCGAGGGAGGAGCAATGAGCAGTTCTTC; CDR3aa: CASSLELARGRSNEQFF
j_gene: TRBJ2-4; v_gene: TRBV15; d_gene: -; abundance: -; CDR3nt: TGTGCCACCAGCGAGGCAGGAGGGAACATTCAGTACTTC; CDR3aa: CATSEAGGNIQYF
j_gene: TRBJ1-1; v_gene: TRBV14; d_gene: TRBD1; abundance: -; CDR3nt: TGTGCCAGCAGCCGGAATAGACAGGGGAAACTAAGCGAGAACACTGAAGCTTTCTTT; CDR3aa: CASSRNRQGKLSENTEAFF
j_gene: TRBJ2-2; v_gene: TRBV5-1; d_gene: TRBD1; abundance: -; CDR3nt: TGCGCCAGCAGCTCGCATACTTCCGGGACAGCTAACACCGGGGAGCTGTTTTTT; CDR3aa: CASSSHTSGTANTGELFF
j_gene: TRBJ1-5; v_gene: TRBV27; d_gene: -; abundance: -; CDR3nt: TGTGCCAGCAGTTTATGGGCATCCTATCAGCCCCAGCATTTT; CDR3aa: CASSLWASYQPQHF
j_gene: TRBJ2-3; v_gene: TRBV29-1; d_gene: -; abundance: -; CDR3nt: TGCAGCGTTGACCGGGGAGACCTCACAGATACGCAGTATTTT; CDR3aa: CSVDRGDLTDTQYF
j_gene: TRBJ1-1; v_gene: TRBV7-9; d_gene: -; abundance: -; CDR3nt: TGTTCCAGCAGCTTATATTCGACAGAAGCTTTCTTT; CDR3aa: CSSSLYSTEAFF
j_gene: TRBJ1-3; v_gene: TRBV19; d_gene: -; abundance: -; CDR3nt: TGTGCCAGTAGTATGAGGACAGTCTCTGGAAACACCATATATTTT; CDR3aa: CASSMRTVSGNTIYF
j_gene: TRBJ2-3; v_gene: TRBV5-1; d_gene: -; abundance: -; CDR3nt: TGCGCCAGCAGCTTGGACCCAGTCTCGGATACGCAGTATTTT; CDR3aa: CASSLDPVSDTQYF
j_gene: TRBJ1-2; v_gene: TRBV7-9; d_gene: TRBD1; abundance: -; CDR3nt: TGTTCCAGCAGCCCCGGGACAGGGAATGGCTACACCTTC; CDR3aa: CSSSPGTGNGYTF
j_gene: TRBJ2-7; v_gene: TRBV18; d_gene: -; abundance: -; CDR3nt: TGTGCCAGCTCACCAAAGCCAGGGAAAGACTACGAGCAGTACTTC; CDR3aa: CASSPKPGKDYEQYF
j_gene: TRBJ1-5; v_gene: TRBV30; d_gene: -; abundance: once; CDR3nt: TGTGCCTGGAGTCCTGGCCAGGGACTCAATCAGCCCCAGCATTTT; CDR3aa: CAWSPGQGLNQPQHF
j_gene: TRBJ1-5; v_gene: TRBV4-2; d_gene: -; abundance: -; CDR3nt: TGTGCCAGCAGCCAAGGCCCAACAGGGCAGCCCCAGCATTTT; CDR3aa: CASSQGPTGQPQHF
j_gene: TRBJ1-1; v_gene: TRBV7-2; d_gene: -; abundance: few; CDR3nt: TGTGCCAGCAGCTACGCAGGGGTGGGCACTGAAGCTTTCTTT; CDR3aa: CASSYAGVGTEAFF
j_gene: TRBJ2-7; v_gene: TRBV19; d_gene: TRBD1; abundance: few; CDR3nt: TGTGCCAGTAGTCCGACCCGGGACAGGCGTTCCTACGAGCAGTACTTC; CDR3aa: CASSPTRDRRSYEQYF
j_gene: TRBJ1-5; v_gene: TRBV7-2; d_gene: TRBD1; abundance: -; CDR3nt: TGTGCCAGCAGCACCCACCCGGGACAGGGTTTTGGGCAGCCCCAGCATTTT; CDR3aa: CASSTHPGQGFGQPQHF